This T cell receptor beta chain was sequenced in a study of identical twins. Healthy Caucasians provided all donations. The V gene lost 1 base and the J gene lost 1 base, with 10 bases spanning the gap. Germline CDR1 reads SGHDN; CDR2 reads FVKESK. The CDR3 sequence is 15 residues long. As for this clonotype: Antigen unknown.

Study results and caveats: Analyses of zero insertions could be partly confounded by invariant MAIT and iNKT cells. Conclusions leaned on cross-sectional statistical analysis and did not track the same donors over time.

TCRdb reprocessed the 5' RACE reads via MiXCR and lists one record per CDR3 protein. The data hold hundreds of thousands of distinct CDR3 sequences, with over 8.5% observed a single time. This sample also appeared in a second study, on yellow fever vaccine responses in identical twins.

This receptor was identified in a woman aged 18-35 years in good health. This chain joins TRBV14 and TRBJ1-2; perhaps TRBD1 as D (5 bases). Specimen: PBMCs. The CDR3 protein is CASSQAPGGNYGYTF. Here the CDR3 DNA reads TGTGCCAGCAGCCAAGCTCCGGGGGGTAACTATGGCTACACCTTC.